Detailed here is one T cell receptor (beta chain). Original methodology: Amplification of reference gene primers was used by the study to estimate nucleated cell counts. Method: immunoSEQ multiplex PCR; TCRdb's copy keeps in-frame clones and lacks some. Clone size and V and J calls were adopted from that table, with D and trimming inferred from the DNA. The sample shows over 50,000 clones, around 85% of them seen only once. CDR1 and CDR2 from the germline V gene are SGHTS and YDEGEE. The CDR3 is 15 amino acids. V was pared by 5 bases and J by 2 bases, with 16 bases between. This entry belongs to a study of blood T cell repertoires in COVID-19. Looking at the study overall: Both acute and convalescent COVID-19 samples were obtained from the United States, Italy and Spain. Sample material is recorded as cDNA or gDNA derived from T cells, B-cell-depleted T cells, or PBMCs.

The source of this sequence is a human donor in a cohort sampled during active COVID-19. The chain joins TRBV5-8 to TRBJ1-2; unclear D gene. Sequenced material: peripheral blood. The CDR3 DNA is TGTGCCAGCAGTCTCCCAGTTCCGGGGAACTATGGCTACACCTTC. Translation: CASSLPVPGNYGYTF.